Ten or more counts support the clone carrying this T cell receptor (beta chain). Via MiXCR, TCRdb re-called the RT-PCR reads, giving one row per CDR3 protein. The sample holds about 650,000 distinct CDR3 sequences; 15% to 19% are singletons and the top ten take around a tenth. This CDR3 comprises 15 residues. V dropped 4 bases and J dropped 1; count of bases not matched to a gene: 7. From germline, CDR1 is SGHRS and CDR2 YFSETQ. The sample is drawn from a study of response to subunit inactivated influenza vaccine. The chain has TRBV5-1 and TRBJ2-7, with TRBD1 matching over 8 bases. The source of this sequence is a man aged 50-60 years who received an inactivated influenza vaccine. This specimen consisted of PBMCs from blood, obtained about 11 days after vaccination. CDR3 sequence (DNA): TGCGCCAGCAGCGAGGGGACAGGACGGTCCTACGAGCAGTACTTC. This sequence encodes CASSEGTGRSYEQYF.